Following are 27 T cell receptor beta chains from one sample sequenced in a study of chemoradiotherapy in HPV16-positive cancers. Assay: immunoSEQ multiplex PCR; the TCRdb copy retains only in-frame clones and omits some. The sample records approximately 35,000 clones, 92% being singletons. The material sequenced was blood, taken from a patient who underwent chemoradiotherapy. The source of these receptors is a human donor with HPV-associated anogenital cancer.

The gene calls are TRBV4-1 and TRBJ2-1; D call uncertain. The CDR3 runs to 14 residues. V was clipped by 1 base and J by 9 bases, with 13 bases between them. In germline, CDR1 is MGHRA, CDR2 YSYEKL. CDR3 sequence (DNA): TGCGCCAGCAGCCAAGGGCCCGGTGTAGGTGAGCAGTTCTTC. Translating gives CASSQGPGVGEQFF.

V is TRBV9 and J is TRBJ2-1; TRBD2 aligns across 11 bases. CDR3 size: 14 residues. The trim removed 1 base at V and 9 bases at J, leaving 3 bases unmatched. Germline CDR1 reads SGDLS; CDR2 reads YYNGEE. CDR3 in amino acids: CASSVTLAGGEQFF. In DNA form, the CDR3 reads TGTGCCAGCAGCGTAACTCTAGCGGGGGGTGAGCAGTTCTTC.

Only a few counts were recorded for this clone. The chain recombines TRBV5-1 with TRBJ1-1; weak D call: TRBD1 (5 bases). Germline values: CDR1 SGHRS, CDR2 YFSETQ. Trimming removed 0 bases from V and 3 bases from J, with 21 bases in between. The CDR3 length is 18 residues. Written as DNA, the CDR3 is TGCGCCAGCAGCTTGGACCCGGGACGAAAAACGGGGGACACTGAAGCTTTCTTT. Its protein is CASSLDPGRKTGDTEAFF.

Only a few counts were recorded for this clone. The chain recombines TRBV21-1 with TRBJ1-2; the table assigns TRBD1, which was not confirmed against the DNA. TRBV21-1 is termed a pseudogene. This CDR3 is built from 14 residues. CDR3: CASSSLGQSYGYTF. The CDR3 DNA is TGTGCCAGCAGCTCCCTAGGACAGAGCTATGGCTACACCTTC.

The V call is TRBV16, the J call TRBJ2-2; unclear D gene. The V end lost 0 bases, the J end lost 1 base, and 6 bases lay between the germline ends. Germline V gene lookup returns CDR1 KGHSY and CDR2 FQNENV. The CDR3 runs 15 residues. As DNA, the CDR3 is TGTGCCAGCAGCCAATCCCTGGGGAACACCGGGGAGCTGTTTTTT. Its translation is CASSQSLGNTGELFF.

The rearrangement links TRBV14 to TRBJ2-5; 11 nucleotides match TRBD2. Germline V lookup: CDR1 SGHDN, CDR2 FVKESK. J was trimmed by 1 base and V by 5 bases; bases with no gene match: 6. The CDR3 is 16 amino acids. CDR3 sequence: CASSWLAGGSQETQYF. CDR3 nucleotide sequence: TGTGCCAGCAGCTGGCTAGCGGGGGGATCCCAAGAGACCCAGTACTTC.

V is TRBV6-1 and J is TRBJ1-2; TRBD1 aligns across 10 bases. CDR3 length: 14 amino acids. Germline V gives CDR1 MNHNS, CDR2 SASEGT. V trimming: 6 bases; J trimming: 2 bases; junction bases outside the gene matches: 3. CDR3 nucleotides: TGTGCCAGCAGGGGACAGGGGACCAACTATGGCTACACCTTC. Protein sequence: CASRGQGTNYGYTF.

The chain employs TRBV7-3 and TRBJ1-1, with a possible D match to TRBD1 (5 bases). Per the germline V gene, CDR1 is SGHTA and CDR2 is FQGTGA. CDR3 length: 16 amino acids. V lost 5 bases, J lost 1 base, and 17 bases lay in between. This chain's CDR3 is CASSPGVGLENTEAFF. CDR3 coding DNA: TGTGCCAGCAGCCCGGGGGTCGGACTGGAGAACACTGAAGCTTTCTTT.

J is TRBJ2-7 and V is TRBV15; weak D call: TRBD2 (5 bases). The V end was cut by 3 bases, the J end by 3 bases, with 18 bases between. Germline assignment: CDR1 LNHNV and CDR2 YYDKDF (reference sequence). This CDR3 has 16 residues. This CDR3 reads CATSSARLGEGYEQYF. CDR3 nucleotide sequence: TGTGCCACCAGCAGCGCGAGACTCGGGGAAGGCTACGAGCAGTACTTC. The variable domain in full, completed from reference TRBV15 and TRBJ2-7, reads DAMVIQNPRYQVTQFGKPVTLSCSQTLNHNVMYWYQQKSSQAPKLLFHYYDKDFNNEADTPDNFQSRRPNTSFCFLDIRSPGLGDTAMYLCATSSARLGEGYEQYFGPGTRLTVT.

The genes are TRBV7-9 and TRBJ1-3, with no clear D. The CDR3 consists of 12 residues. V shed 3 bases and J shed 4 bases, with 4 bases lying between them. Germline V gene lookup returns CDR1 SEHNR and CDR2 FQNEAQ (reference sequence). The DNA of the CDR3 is TGTGCCAGCAGCTTTAACGGAAACACCATATATTTT. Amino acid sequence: CASSFNGNTIYF.

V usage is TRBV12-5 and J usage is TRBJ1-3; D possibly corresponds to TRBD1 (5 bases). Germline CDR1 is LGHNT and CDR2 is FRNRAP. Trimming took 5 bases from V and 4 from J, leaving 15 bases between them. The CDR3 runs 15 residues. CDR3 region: CASGKTSRTGNTIYF. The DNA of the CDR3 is TGTGCTAGTGGTAAGACATCCCGGACAGGAAACACCATATATTTT.

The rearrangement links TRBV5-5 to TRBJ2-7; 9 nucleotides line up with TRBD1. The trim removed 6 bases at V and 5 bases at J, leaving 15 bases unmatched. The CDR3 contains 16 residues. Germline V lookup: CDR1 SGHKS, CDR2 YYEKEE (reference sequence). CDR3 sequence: CASNLFPGQGTHEQYF. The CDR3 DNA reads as TGTGCCAGCAACCTATTTCCGGGACAGGGCACCCACGAGCAGTACTTC. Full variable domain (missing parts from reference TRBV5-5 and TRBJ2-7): DAGVTQSPTHLIKTRGQQVTLRCSPISGHKSVSWYQQVLGQGPQFIFQYYEKEERGRGNFPDRFSARQFPNYSSELNVNALLLGDSALYLCASNLFPGQGTHEQYFGPGTRLTVT.

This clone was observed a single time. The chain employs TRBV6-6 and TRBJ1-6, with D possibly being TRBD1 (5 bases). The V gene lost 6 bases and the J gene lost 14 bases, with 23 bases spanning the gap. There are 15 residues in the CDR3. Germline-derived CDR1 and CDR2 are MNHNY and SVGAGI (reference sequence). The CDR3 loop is CASSHRTEELSALHF. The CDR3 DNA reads TGTGCCAGCAGCCACAGGACGGAGGAACTTTCGGCCCTCCACTTT.

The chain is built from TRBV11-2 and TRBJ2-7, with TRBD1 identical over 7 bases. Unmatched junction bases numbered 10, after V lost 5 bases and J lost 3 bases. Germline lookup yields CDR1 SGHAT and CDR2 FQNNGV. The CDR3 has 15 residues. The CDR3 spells CASSSDRALSYEQYF. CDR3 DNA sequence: TGTGCCAGCAGCAGCGACAGGGCGCTGAGCTACGAGCAGTACTTC.

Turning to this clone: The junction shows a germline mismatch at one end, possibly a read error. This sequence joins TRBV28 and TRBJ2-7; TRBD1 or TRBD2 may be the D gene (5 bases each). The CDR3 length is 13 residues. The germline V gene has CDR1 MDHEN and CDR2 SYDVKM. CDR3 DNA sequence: TGTGCCAGCAGTCCCAATGACTACAGGAGTTCACACTTC. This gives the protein CASSPNDYRSSHF.

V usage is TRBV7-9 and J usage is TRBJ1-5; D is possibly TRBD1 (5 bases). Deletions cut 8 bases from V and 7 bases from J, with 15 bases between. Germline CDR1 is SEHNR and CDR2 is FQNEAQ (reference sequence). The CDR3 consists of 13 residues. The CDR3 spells CASDGGVHQPQHF. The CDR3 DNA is TGTGCCAGCGATGGGGGGGTTCACCAGCCCCAGCATTTT.

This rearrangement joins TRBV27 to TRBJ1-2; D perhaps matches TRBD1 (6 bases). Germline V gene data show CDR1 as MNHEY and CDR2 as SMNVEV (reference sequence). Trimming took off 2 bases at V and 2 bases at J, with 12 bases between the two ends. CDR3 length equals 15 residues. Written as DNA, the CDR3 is TGTGCCAGCAGTTTAACCCGGACAGCCAACTATGGCTACACCTTC. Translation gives CASSLTRTANYGYTF.

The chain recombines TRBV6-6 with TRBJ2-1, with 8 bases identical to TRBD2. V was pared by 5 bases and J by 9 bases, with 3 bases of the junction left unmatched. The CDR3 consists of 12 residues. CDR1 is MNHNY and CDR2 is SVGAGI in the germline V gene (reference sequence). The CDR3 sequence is CASSKGTSEQFF. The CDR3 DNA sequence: TGTGCCAGCAGTAAAGGGACTAGTGAGCAGTTCTTC.

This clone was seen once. CDR3 sequence (DNA): TGTGCCAGCTCACCAGGGGGGAACAGGAATCAGCCCCAGCATTTT. Encoded protein: CASSPGGNRNQPQHF. V gene TRBV18 combines with J gene TRBJ1-5; maybe TRBD1 (5 bases). The CDR3 is made up of 15 amino acids. Per germline, CDR1 KGHSH and CDR2 LQKENI. Trimming shortened V by 2 bases and J by 4 bases, and 12 bases separated the two germline ends.

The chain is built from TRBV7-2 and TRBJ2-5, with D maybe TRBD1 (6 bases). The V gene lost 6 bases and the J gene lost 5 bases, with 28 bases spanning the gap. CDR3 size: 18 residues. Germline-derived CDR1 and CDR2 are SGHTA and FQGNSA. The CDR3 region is CASREKSDRPGWRETQYF. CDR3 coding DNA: TGTGCCAGCAGAGAGAAGTCGGACAGACCCGGATGGAGGGAGACCCAGTACTTC. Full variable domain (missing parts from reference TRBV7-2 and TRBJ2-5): GAGVSQSPSNKVTEKGKDVELRCDPISGHTALYWYRQSLGQGLEFLIYFQGNSAPDKSGLPSDRFSAERTGGSVSTLTIQRTQQEDSAVYLCASREKSDRPGWRETQYFGPGTRLLVL.

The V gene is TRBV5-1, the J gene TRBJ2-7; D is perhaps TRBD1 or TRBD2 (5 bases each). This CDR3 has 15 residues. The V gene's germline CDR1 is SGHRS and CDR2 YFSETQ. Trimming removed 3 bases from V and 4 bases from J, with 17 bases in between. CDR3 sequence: CASSSYVGDLYEQYF. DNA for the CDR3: TGCGCCAGCAGCTCTTACGTGGGGGACCTGTACGAGCAGTACTTC.

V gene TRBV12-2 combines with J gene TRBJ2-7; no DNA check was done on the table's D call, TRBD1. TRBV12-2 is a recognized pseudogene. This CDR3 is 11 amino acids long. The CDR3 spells CASRSKYEQYF. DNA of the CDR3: TGTGCAAGTCGCTCAAAATACGAGCAGTACTTC.

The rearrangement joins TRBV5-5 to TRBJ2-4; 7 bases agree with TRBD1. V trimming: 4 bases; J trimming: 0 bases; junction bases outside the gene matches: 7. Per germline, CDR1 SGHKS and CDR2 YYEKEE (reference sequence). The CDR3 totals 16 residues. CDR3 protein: CASSGTAVIAKNIQYF. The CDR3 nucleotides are TGTGCCAGCAGCGGGACAGCCGTTATAGCCAAAAACATTCAGTACTTC.

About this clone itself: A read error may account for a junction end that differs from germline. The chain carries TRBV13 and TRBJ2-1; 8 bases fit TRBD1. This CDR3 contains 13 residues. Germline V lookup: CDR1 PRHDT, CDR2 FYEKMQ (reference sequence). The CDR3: CASSLGQGLEQFF. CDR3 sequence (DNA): TGTGCCAGCAGCCTAGGACAGGGCCTTGAGCAGTTCTTC.

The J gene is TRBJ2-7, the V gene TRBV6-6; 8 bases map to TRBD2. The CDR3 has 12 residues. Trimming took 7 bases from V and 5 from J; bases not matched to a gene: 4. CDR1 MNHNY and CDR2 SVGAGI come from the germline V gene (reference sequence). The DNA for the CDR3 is TGTGCCAGCAAGCGGGGGCCCGACGAGCAGTACTTC. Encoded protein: CASKRGPDEQYF.

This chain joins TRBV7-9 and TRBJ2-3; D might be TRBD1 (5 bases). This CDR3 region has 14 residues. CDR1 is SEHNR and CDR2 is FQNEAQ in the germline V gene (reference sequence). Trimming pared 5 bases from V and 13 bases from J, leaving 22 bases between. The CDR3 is CASSKQQGPTPEYF. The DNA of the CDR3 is TGTGCCAGCAGCAAACAGCAGGGCCCGACCCCAGAGTATTTT.

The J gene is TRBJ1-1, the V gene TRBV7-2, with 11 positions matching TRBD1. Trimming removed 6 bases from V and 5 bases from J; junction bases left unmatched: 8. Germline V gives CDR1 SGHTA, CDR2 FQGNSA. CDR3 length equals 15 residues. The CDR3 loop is CASRWTGGGRTEAFF. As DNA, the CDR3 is TGTGCCAGCAGATGGACAGGGGGCGGACGGACTGAAGCTTTCTTT.